Listed below are T cell receptor beta chains from one sample, sequenced in a study of blood T cell repertoires in COVID-19. Using immunoSEQ multiplex PCR, the repertoire was profiled, and TCRdb retains in-frame clones only, with some absent. The sample consists of roughly 130,000 clones, more than 70% of them appearing once. Sequencing input: peripheral blood. The receptors derive from a man in his 70s with acute or convalescent COVID-19. Each CDR3 is given with its conserved first and last residue. The order of the fields is V gene, clone size, J gene, D gene, CDR3 protein, CDR3 DNA. D genes are given only for firm matches. Where a row states a size, it is once, few, many or the class of an expanded clone; other rows omit it.

V gene: TRBV6-5
clone size: NA
J gene: TRBJ1-2
D gene: NA
CDR3 protein: CASSFTTGSGYTF
CDR3 DNA: TGTGCCAGCAGTTTCACAACAGGGTCTGGCTACACCTTC

V gene: TRBV27
clone size: NA
J gene: TRBJ1-1
D gene: NA
CDR3 protein: CASSPSPRTNTEAFF
CDR3 DNA: TGTGCCAGCAGTCCCAGCCCCAGGACTAACACTGAAGCTTTCTTT

V gene: TRBV5-1
clone size: NA
J gene: TRBJ2-3
D gene: NA
CDR3 protein: CASSLVQLAIRTDTQYF
CDR3 DNA: TGCGCCAGCAGCTTGGTACAGTTAGCGATTCGCACAGATACGCAGTATTTT

V gene: TRBV7-2
clone size: NA
J gene: TRBJ1-1
D gene: TRBD1
CDR3 protein: CASRSNRGPLNTEAFF
CDR3 DNA: TGTGCCAGCAGATCAAACAGGGGGCCCCTGAACACTGAAGCTTTCTTT

V gene: TRBV11-2
clone size: NA
J gene: TRBJ1-1
D gene: NA
CDR3 protein: CASSPGGWTEAFF
CDR3 DNA: TGTGCCAGCAGCCCCGGGGGGTGGACTGAAGCTTTCTTT

V gene: TRBV5-1
clone size: NA
J gene: TRBJ2-3
D gene: TRBD2
CDR3 protein: CASSSPTSGPIYTDTQYF
CDR3 DNA: TGCGCCAGCAGCTCCCCGACTAGCGGTCCTATCTACACAGATACGCAGTATTTT

V gene: TRBV10-3
clone size: once
J gene: TRBJ1-1
D gene: TRBD1
CDR3 protein: CAISAGGEGMNTEAFF
CDR3 DNA: TGTGCCATCAGTGCAGGGGGCGAAGGTATGAACACTGAAGCTTTCTTT

V gene: TRBV9
clone size: NA
J gene: TRBJ2-3
D gene: TRBD2
CDR3 protein: CASSVGIAGGTSTDTQYF
CDR3 DNA: TGTGCCAGCAGCGTAGGGATAGCGGGGGGGACTAGCACAGATACGCAGTATTTT

V gene: TRBV5-4
clone size: NA
J gene: TRBJ2-7
D gene: NA
CDR3 protein: CASSLAGGTREQYF
CDR3 DNA: TGTGCCAGCAGCTTGGCCGGGGGTACTCGGGAGCAGTACTTC

V gene: TRBV5-4
clone size: NA
J gene: TRBJ2-3
D gene: NA
CDR3 protein: CASSPVFTRALRTDTQYF
CDR3 DNA: TGTGCCAGCAGCCCGGTCTTCACGAGGGCACTTCGCACAGATACGCAGTATTTT

V gene: TRBV5-1
clone size: few
J gene: TRBJ1-6
D gene: NA
CDR3 protein: CASSSGNYNSPLHF
CDR3 DNA: TGCGCCAGCAGCAGCGGAAACTATAATTCACCCCTCCACTTT

V gene: TRBV7-2
clone size: NA
J gene: TRBJ2-3
D gene: NA
CDR3 protein: CASSFNRGGRTDTQYF
CDR3 DNA: TGTGCCAGCAGCTTCAACAGGGGAGGTAGAACAGATACGCAGTATTTT

V gene: TRBV27
clone size: once
J gene: TRBJ1-2
D gene: NA
CDR3 protein: CASSAVEGGGYGYTF
CDR3 DNA: TGTGCCAGCAGCGCCGTAGAGGGCGGTGGCTATGGCTACACCTTC

V gene: TRBV10-1
clone size: few
J gene: TRBJ2-2
D gene: NA
CDR3 protein: CASSDGNTRGSGELFF
CDR3 DNA: TGCGCCAGCAGTGATGGGAACACGCGGGGCTCCGGGGAGCTGTTTTTT

V gene: TRBV5-1
clone size: NA
J gene: TRBJ2-5
D gene: TRBD2
CDR3 protein: CASSPLGLAGGRETQYF
CDR3 DNA: TGCGCCAGCAGCCCACTGGGACTAGCGGGGGGACGAGAGACCCAGTACTTC

V gene: TRBV7-3
clone size: NA
J gene: TRBJ2-7
D gene: NA
CDR3 protein: CASSLAGSSYEQYF
CDR3 DNA: TGTGCCAGCAGCTTAGCAGGTAGCTCCTACGAGCAGTACTTC

V gene: TRBV5-8
clone size: NA
J gene: TRBJ1-1
D gene: NA
CDR3 protein: CASSATGGYTEAFF
CDR3 DNA: TGTGCCAGCAGCGCTACTGGAGGTTACACTGAAGCTTTCTTT

V gene: TRBV5-4
clone size: NA
J gene: TRBJ1-1
D gene: TRBD1
CDR3 protein: CASSSLDRANTEAFF
CDR3 DNA: TGTGCCAGCAGCTCCCTAGACAGGGCGAACACTGAAGCTTTCTTT

V gene: TRBV2
clone size: NA
J gene: TRBJ2-3
D gene: TRBD2
CDR3 protein: CASSAPLAAGGLDTQYF
CDR3 DNA: TGTGCCAGCAGCGCCCCTCTGGCAGCGGGGGGCCTAGATACGCAGTATTTT

V gene: TRBV20-1
clone size: NA
J gene: TRBJ1-4
D gene: NA
CDR3 protein: CSASGRANEKLFF
CDR3 DNA: TGCAGTGCTAGTGGCCGGGCTAATGAAAAACTGTTTTTT

V gene: TRBV28
clone size: NA
J gene: TRBJ2-2
D gene: TRBD2
CDR3 protein: CATAGGPGELFF
CDR3 DNA: TGTGCCACCGCGGGGGGGCCCGGGGAGCTGTTTTTT

V gene: TRBV18
clone size: once
J gene: TRBJ1-2
D gene: NA
CDR3 protein: CASSPPNVGGTGYTF
CDR3 DNA: TGTGCCAGCTCACCACCGAACGTCGGGGGTACTGGCTACACCTTC

V gene: TRBV6-5
clone size: NA
J gene: TRBJ2-3
D gene: NA
CDR3 protein: CASSPRDTQYF
CDR3 DNA: TGTGCCAGCAGTCCGAGAGATACGCAGTATTTT

V gene: TRBV5-1
clone size: NA
J gene: TRBJ1-2
D gene: TRBD1
CDR3 protein: CASSRDRERFGYTF
CDR3 DNA: TGCGCCAGCAGCCGGGACAGGGAACGTTTTGGCTACACCTTC

V gene: TRBV5-1
clone size: once
J gene: TRBJ2-3
D gene: TRBD1
CDR3 protein: CASRSGTGGVYTQYF
CDR3 DNA: TGCGCCAGCAGATCTGGGACAGGGGGCGTTTATACGCAGTATTTT

V gene: TRBV18
clone size: NA
J gene: TRBJ1-3
D gene: TRBD1
CDR3 protein: CASSPVLDRGLSGNTIYF
CDR3 DNA: TGTGCCAGCTCACCAGTTCTGGACAGGGGCCTATCTGGAAACACCATATATTTT

V gene: TRBV5-1
clone size: NA
J gene: TRBJ2-5
D gene: NA
CDR3 protein: CASSRDTQTQYF
CDR3 DNA: TGCGCCAGCAGCCGGGACACCCAGACCCAGTACTTC

V gene: TRBV2
clone size: many
J gene: TRBJ1-3
D gene: NA
CDR3 protein: CASSKRQLPGNTIYF
CDR3 DNA: TGTGCCAGCAGCAAGAGACAGTTACCTGGAAACACCATATATTTT

V gene: TRBV3-1/TRBV3-2
clone size: NA
J gene: TRBJ1-3
D gene: NA
CDR3 protein: CASSRGHSGNTIYF
CDR3 DNA: TGTGCCAGCAGCCGAGGCCACTCTGGAAACACCATATATTTT

V gene: TRBV5-1
clone size: NA
J gene: TRBJ1-2
D gene: NA
CDR3 protein: CASRGQNYGYTF
CDR3 DNA: TGCGCCAGCAGAGGACAGAACTATGGCTACACCTTC

V gene: TRBV18
clone size: NA
J gene: TRBJ1-1
D gene: NA
CDR3 protein: CARVTFPRTEAFF
CDR3 DNA: TGTGCCAGGGTCACGTTCCCCCGGACTGAAGCTTTCTTT

V gene: TRBV5-1
clone size: once
J gene: TRBJ2-1
D gene: TRBD2
CDR3 protein: CASSFPGLPYNEQFF
CDR3 DNA: TGCGCCAGCAGCTTTCCGGGACTACCCTACAATGAGCAGTTCTTC

V gene: TRBV5-5
clone size: many
J gene: TRBJ2-2
D gene: NA
CDR3 protein: CASSLAGTGELFF
CDR3 DNA: TGTGCCAGCAGCTTGGCCGGCACCGGGGAGCTGTTTTTT

V gene: TRBV6-5
clone size: NA
J gene: TRBJ2-3
D gene: TRBD2
CDR3 protein: CASRLSGAYTDTQYF
CDR3 DNA: TGTGCCAGCAGGCTTAGCGGGGCATACACAGATACGCAGTATTTT

V gene: TRBV11-2
clone size: once
J gene: TRBJ2-7
D gene: TRBD1
CDR3 protein: CASSSSRGQGSYEQYF
CDR3 DNA: TGTGCCAGCAGCTCCTCTCGGGGACAGGGTTCCTACGAGCAGTACTTC

V gene: TRBV5-6
clone size: NA
J gene: TRBJ1-5
D gene: NA
CDR3 protein: CASSLDGQPQHF
CDR3 DNA: TGTGCCAGCAGCTTGGACGGTCAGCCCCAGCATTTT

V gene: TRBV6-4
clone size: NA
J gene: TRBJ2-2
D gene: TRBD2
CDR3 protein: CASSQLAGSNTGELFF
CDR3 DNA: TGTGCCAGCAGTCAACTAGCGGGATCGAACACCGGGGAGCTGTTTTTT

V gene: TRBV27
clone size: NA
J gene: TRBJ1-6
D gene: NA
CDR3 protein: CASSIGQNSPLHF
CDR3 DNA: TGTGCCAGCAGTATCGGACAAAATTCACCCCTCCACTTT

V gene: TRBV2
clone size: NA
J gene: TRBJ2-5
D gene: TRBD2
CDR3 protein: CASRGGTSGGTETQYF
CDR3 DNA: TGTGCCAGCAGAGGGGGGACTAGCGGGGGTACAGAGACCCAGTACTTC

V gene: TRBV21-1
clone size: NA
J gene: TRBJ2-1
D gene: NA
CDR3 protein: CASSKAPLAGGPPIWNEQFF
CDR3 DNA: TGTGCCAGCAGCAAAGCGCCACTAGCGGGGGGGCCCCCAATATGGAATGAGCAGTTCTTC

V gene: TRBV5-5
clone size: few
J gene: TRBJ1-1
D gene: NA
CDR3 protein: CASSLGRGTEAFF
CDR3 DNA: TGTGCCAGCAGCTTGGGGAGGGGCACTGAAGCTTTCTTT

V gene: TRBV5-8
clone size: NA
J gene: TRBJ1-5
D gene: NA
CDR3 protein: CASSLRSGLNQPQHF
CDR3 DNA: TGTGCCAGCAGCTTGAGGTCAGGCCTAAATCAGCCCCAGCATTTT

V gene: TRBV11-2
clone size: NA
J gene: TRBJ1-2
D gene: TRBD1
CDR3 protein: CASSLDRDSYGYTF
CDR3 DNA: TGTGCCAGCAGCTTAGATCGGGACAGCTATGGCTACACCTTC

V gene: TRBV7-9
clone size: NA
J gene: TRBJ2-3
D gene: NA
CDR3 protein: CASSLAGGRRTDTQYF
CDR3 DNA: TGTGCCAGCAGCTTAGCCGGGGGAAGGAGAACAGATACGCAGTATTTT

V gene: TRBV20-1
clone size: NA
J gene: TRBJ2-4
D gene: NA
CDR3 protein: CSASNWPGGNIQYF
CDR3 DNA: TGCAGTGCTAGTAACTGGCCCGGGGGAAACATTCAGTACTTC

V gene: TRBV6-5
clone size: NA
J gene: TRBJ1-2
D gene: TRBD1
CDR3 protein: CASSNLRQGPYGYTF
CDR3 DNA: TGTGCCAGCAGTAACCTCAGACAGGGCCCCTATGGCTACACCTTC

V gene: TRBV9
clone size: once
J gene: TRBJ1-5
D gene: NA
CDR3 protein: CASSGDSNQPQHF
CDR3 DNA: TGTGCCAGCAGCGGAGATAGCAATCAGCCCCAGCATTTT

V gene: TRBV18
clone size: NA
J gene: TRBJ2-3
D gene: TRBD1
CDR3 protein: CASSWTGGTDTQYF
CDR3 DNA: TGTGCCAGCTCATGGACAGGGGGAACAGATACGCAGTATTTT

V gene: TRBV28
clone size: NA
J gene: TRBJ1-2
D gene: NA
CDR3 protein: CASSPYVQYGYTF
CDR3 DNA: TGTGCCAGCAGCCCCTATGTCCAATATGGCTACACCTTC

V gene: TRBV9
clone size: NA
J gene: TRBJ1-5
D gene: NA
CDR3 protein: CASSPPTPAGRNQPQHF
CDR3 DNA: TGTGCCAGCAGCCCTCCAACACCCGCGGGGCGCAATCAGCCCCAGCATTTT

V gene: TRBV3-1/TRBV3-2
clone size: NA
J gene: TRBJ2-2
D gene: NA
CDR3 protein: CASSQGAANTGELFF
CDR3 DNA: TGTGCCAGCAGCCAAGGGGCAGCGAACACCGGGGAGCTGTTTTTT

V gene: TRBV7-9
clone size: NA
J gene: TRBJ1-2
D gene: TRBD1
CDR3 protein: CASSPGTGIYGYTF
CDR3 DNA: TGTGCCAGCAGCCCTGGGACAGGTATATATGGCTACACCTTC

V gene: TRBV10-3
clone size: NA
J gene: TRBJ2-7
D gene: TRBD2
CDR3 protein: CAISEAGGSLSYEQYF
CDR3 DNA: TGTGCCATCAGTGAAGCCGGGGGGTCTTTGTCCTACGAGCAGTACTTC